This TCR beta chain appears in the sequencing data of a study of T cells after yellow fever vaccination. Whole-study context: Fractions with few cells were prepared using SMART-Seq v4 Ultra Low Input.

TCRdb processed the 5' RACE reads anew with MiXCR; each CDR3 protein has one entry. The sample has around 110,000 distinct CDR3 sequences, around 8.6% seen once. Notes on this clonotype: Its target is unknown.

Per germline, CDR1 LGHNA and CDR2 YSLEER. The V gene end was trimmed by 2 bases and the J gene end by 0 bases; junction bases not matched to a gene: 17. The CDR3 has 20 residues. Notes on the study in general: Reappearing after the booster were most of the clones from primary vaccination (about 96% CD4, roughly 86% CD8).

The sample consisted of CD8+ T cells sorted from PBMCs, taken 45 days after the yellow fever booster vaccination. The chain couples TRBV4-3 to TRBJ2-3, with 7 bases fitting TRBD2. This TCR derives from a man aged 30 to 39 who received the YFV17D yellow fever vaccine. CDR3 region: CASSQLSGPRTITSTDTQYF. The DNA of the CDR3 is TGCGCCAGCAGCCAACTTAGCGGGCCCCGCACTATTACTAGCACAGATACGCAGTATTTT.